Listed here are 13 T cell receptor beta chains from one sample, sequenced in a study of blood T cell repertoires in COVID-19. Method: immunoSEQ multiplex PCR; TCRdb's copy keeps in-frame clones and lacks some. Here the sample spans about 40,000 clones, around four fifths being singletons. The sample comprised peripheral blood. These TCRs come from a man aged 50-60 years with active COVID-19.

V usage is TRBV30 and J usage is TRBJ2-1, with D possibly matching TRBD1 (5 bases). V gave up 2 bases and J gave up 1 base, with 15 bases separating them. The CDR3 has 16 amino acids. Germline loops: CDR1 GTSNPN, CDR2 SVGIG (reference sequence). The CDR3 DNA sequence: TGTGCCTGGAGTAGGGCAGGGAAGGGTTCCTACAATGAGCAGTTCTTC. It is translated as CAWSRAGKGSYNEQFF.

The rearrangement joins TRBV7-8 to TRBJ2-3, with 7 positions matching TRBD2. The J segment lost 1 base and the V segment lost 7 bases, leaving 5 bases of the junction unmatched. The CDR3 spans 14 residues. The germline gives CDR1 SGHVS, CDR2 FQNEAQ. The CDR3 DNA is TGTGCCAGCATGGGGGGGTGGGGCACAGATACGCAGTATTTT. Amino acid sequence: CASMGGWGTDTQYF.

The chain's CDR3 is CASSRAGNQPQHF. The CDR3 region has the DNA TGTGCCAGCAGCCGCGCAGGGAATCAGCCCCAGCATTTT. The chain links TRBV12-3 or TRBV12-4 to TRBJ1-5; the D gene is possibly TRBD1 (5 bases). This CDR3 region has 13 residues. V dropped 6 bases and J dropped 4 bases, with 10 bases sitting between them.

The chain employs TRBV21-1 and TRBJ2-1; the table names TRBD2, a call not compared with the DNA. TRBV21-1 is a listed pseudogene. The CDR3 spans 15 residues. CDR3: CASGASGAPVGEQFF. The DNA for the CDR3 is TGTGCCAGCGGAGCTAGCGGGGCCCCCGTTGGTGAGCAGTTCTTC.

This chain joins TRBV7-9 and TRBJ1-2; 9 bases are a match to TRBD1. The CDR3 contains 14 residues. The trim removed 4 bases at V and 2 bases at J, leaving 2 bases unmatched. CDR1 and CDR2 (germline): SEHNR, FQNEAQ (reference sequence). The CDR3 region is CASSWGTGNYGYTF. The CDR3 DNA is TGTGCCAGCAGCTGGGGGACAGGGAACTATGGCTACACCTTC.

The chain joins TRBV7-2 to TRBJ1-1; 12 bases fit TRBD1. Germline values: CDR1 SGHTA, CDR2 FQGNSA. The trim removed 3 bases at V and 1 base at J, leaving 6 bases unmatched. The CDR3 has 17 amino acids. The CDR3 loop reads CASSFIGTGGWNTEAFF. The CDR3 DNA is TGTGCCAGCAGCTTTATTGGGACAGGGGGCTGGAACACTGAAGCTTTCTTT. The variable domain in full, with the rest retrieved from reference TRBV7-2 and TRBJ1-1, is GAGVSQSPSNKVTEKGKDVELRCDPISGHTALYWYRQSLGQGLEFLIYFQGNSAPDKSGLPSDRFSAERTGGSVSTLTIQRTQQEDSAVYLCASSFIGTGGWNTEAFFGQGTRLTVV.

The chain couples TRBV5-1 to TRBJ1-4, with 9 bases fitting TRBD1. CDR1 is SGHRS, CDR2 YFSETQ, per germline. Trimming at V came to 2 bases and at J to 7 bases, leaving 6 bases not matched to a gene. This CDR3 contains 15 residues. The CDR3 loop reads CASSFTGGAGEKLFF. The CDR3, as DNA: TGCGCCAGCAGCTTCACAGGGGGCGCGGGTGAAAAACTGTTTTTT.

V and J are TRBV4-3 and TRBJ2-3; 8 positions match TRBD2. The CDR3 spans 15 residues. Germline CDR1 LGHNA, CDR2 YSLEER. V lost 6 bases to trimming and J lost 0 bases; unmatched junction nucleotides: 5. The CDR3 bases are TGCGCCAGCAGTACTAGCGGCTTTAGCACAGATACGCAGTATTTT. It yields the protein CASSTSGFSTDTQYF.

Here the CDR3 DNA reads TGTGCCAGCAGCAGAGGGACTATTGAAGCTTTCTTT. It yields the protein CASSRGTIEAFF. V gene TRBV5-4 combines with J gene TRBJ1-1; tentatively, D is TRBD1 (5 bases). This CDR3 comprises 12 residues. Trimming took off 4 bases at V and 7 bases at J, with 11 bases between the two ends. Germline assignment: CDR1 SGHNT and CDR2 YYREEE (reference sequence).

The chain combines TRBV7-9 with TRBJ2-7; TRBD1 agrees at 12 bases. V shed 5 bases, J shed 7 bases, and the junction held 6 bases outside the gene matches. From germline, CDR1 is SEHNR and CDR2 FQNEAQ (reference sequence). CDR3 length: 14 residues. CDR3 sequence (DNA): TGTGCCAGCAGCCCGGGACAGGGGGCTGAAGAGCAGTACTTC. Residues: CASSPGQGAEEQYF.

The chain is built from TRBV12-3 or TRBV12-4 and TRBJ2-3; 9 bases align to TRBD2. This CDR3 comprises 13 residues. V was clipped by 7 bases and J by 7 bases; unmatched bases: 6. DNA of the CDR3: TGTGCCAGCACCGCGGGAGGGGGCCATACGCAGTATTTT. This codes for CASTAGGGHTQYF.

V gene TRBV2 combines with J gene TRBJ1-1, with D perhaps TRBD1 (5 bases). Per the germline V gene, CDR1 is SNHLY and CDR2 is FYNNEI. Trimming pared 6 bases from V and 1 base from J, leaving 12 bases between. The CDR3 loop spans 14 amino acids. In DNA form, the CDR3 reads TGTGCCAGCAGAATACGGACACCGAACACTGAAGCTTTCTTT. Translated, it gives CASRIRTPNTEAFF.

Here the CDR3 DNA reads TGTGCCAGCAGCGCCCGGGCGGGACAGGGGGCTCAAGAGACCCAGTACTTC. It translates to CASSARAGQGAQETQYF. The chain is built from TRBV9 and TRBJ2-5; 12 bases are a match to TRBD1. V shed 3 bases and J 2 bases; nucleotides not matched to a gene: 8. There are 17 residues in the CDR3. Germline V gene data show CDR1 as SGDLS and CDR2 as YYNGEE.